These T cell receptor beta chains were read from a single sample in a study of cytomegalovirus exposure and HLA in healthy donors. Measured with immunoSEQ multiplex PCR; TCRdb has only the in-frame clones, and not every one. The profile shows under 200,000 clones, about 90% of them singletons. Input material: PBMCs. The source is a woman aged 18 to 35 in good health and CMV-seropositive. Each CDR3 is given with its conserved first and last residue. The order of the fields is V gene, J gene, D gene, clone size, CDR3 DNA, CDR3 protein. The D gene is left open where the match is weak. Clone size is shown for a subset of rows, as once, few, many or a class of expanded clone.

TRBV5-1	TRBJ2-7	NA	NA	TGCGCCAGCAGCTTGGTGCCAGGCCGGTACGAGCAGTACTTC	CASSLVPGRYEQYF
TRBV11-2	TRBJ1-1	TRBD1	NA	TGTGCCAGCAGCTTAGATGGACAGGGGGACACTGAAGCTTTCTTT	CASSLDGQGDTEAFF
TRBV30	TRBJ1-1	NA	NA	TGTGCCTGGAGTGTGGACAGCAACACTGAAGCTTTCTTT	CAWSVDSNTEAFF
TRBV11-2	TRBJ2-7	TRBD1	NA	TGTGCCAGCAGCTTAGCAGGGGGACGCGTCCAGTACGAGCAGTACTTC	CASSLAGGRVQYEQYF
TRBV18	TRBJ1-1	TRBD1	NA	TGTGCCAGCTCGGAGGACAGGGGTGTCACTGAAGCTTTCTTT	CASSEDRGVTEAFF
TRBV5-4	TRBJ1-1	TRBD1	NA	TGTGCCAGCAGCTGGGGGGACAGAGAGAGGACTGAAGCTTTCTTT	CASSWGDRERTEAFF
TRBV27	TRBJ1-5	NA	NA	TGTGCCAGCAGTGTACAGGTCAGGCAGCCCCAGCATTTT	CASSVQVRQPQHF
TRBV30	TRBJ1-5	NA	many	TGTGCCTGGGCTAGTTCGCGAGGGCAGGCCCCGGGCAATCAGCCCCAGCATTTT	CAWASSRGQAPGNQPQHF
TRBV9	TRBJ2-5	NA	NA	TGTGCCAGCAGCGTAACGGGTGGGAGAGAGACCCAGTACTTC	CASSVTGGRETQYF
TRBV6-1	TRBJ2-4	NA	NA	TGTGCCAGCAGTGGAGCTTTTCGTATAGCCAAAAACATTCAGTACTTC	CASSGAFRIAKNIQYF
TRBV7-3	TRBJ2-5	TRBD1	NA	TGTGCCAGCAGCTCACAGGGACAGGGGGGCCGGGAGACCCAGTACTTC	CASSSQGQGGRETQYF
TRBV5-5	TRBJ2-4	TRBD1	NA	TGTGCCAGCAGCTTAGGCTACAGGGGTGTCAACATTCAGTACTTC	CASSLGYRGVNIQYF
TRBV10-2	TRBJ2-1	TRBD2	NA	TGCGCCAGCACTAGCGGGGGTGGTGAGCAGTTCTTC	CASTSGGGEQFF
TRBV21-1	TRBJ2-3	NA	NA	TGTGCCAGCAGCAAAGGGCTGGGACAGGGATCCACAGATACGCAGTATTTT	CASSKGLGQGSTDTQYF
TRBV5-4	TRBJ1-6	TRBD1	once	TGTGCCAGCAGCCCCACAGGGGCTGAGAATTCACCCCTCCACTTT	CASSPTGAENSPLHF
TRBV7-3	TRBJ2-7	TRBD2	once	TGTGCCAGCAGCTTAACGTTAGGGCTAGCGGGAGCTCAAGAGCAGTACTTC	CASSLTLGLAGAQEQYF
TRBV5-1	TRBJ2-2	NA	NA	TGCGCCAGCAGCTTGGGGACAGCAACCACCGGGGAGCTGTTTTTT	CASSLGTATTGELFF
TRBV10-1	TRBJ2-7	TRBD1	NA	TGCGCCAGCAGCAAGGGACAGCCCCCCTACGAGCAGTACTTC	CASSKGQPPYEQYF
TRBV4-3	TRBJ1-2	TRBD1	few	TGCGCCAGCAGCCCCGGACAGGCTAACTATGGCTACACCTTC	CASSPGQANYGYTF
TRBV30	TRBJ1-2	TRBD1	NA	TGTGCCTGGGATCAGGCAGGGGGAATCTATGGCTACACCTTC	CAWDQAGGIYGYTF
TRBV6-4	TRBJ2-1	TRBD2	NA	TGTGCCAGCAGTGCCGGGACTAGCGGGAATGATGAGCAGTTCTTC	CASSAGTSGNDEQFF
TRBV15	TRBJ2-7	TRBD1	NA	TGTGCCACCAGCAGAGAGAGGACAGGGCTAGCCTACGAGCAGTACTTC	CATSRERTGLAYEQYF
TRBV7-9	TRBJ2-1	NA	NA	TGTGCCAGCAGCTCGACTAGTGACGAGCAGTTCTTC	CASSSTSDEQFF
TRBV11-2	TRBJ2-3	TRBD2	NA	TGTGCCAGCACCCCGGGACTAGCGGGCCAGGATACGCAGTATTTT	CASTPGLAGQDTQYF
TRBV7-6	TRBJ2-2	NA	NA	TGTGCCAGCAGCTTAGCGGAGGGAAACACCGGGGAGCTGTTTTTT	CASSLAEGNTGELFF
TRBV27	TRBJ2-1	NA	NA	TGTGCCAGCAGTTTAGCAGGACAGCCTAAGGAGCAGTTCTTC	CASSLAGQPKEQFF
TRBV7-3	TRBJ2-3	TRBD2	few	TGTGCCAGCAGCTTAGATGTGGGAGGGCCAGATACGCAGTATTTT	CASSLDVGGPDTQYF
TRBV11-3	TRBJ2-2	NA	NA	TGTGCCAGCAGTCCCGCCTCCCAGGGGACCGGGGAGCTGTTTTTT	CASSPASQGTGELFF
TRBV9	TRBJ1-1	NA	NA	TGTGCCAGCAGCGTAGCCTCAGGGTACATGAACACTGAAGCTTTCTTT	CASSVASGYMNTEAFF